This TCR beta chain was captured by sequencing in a study of blood T cell repertoires in COVID-19. Study as a whole: From T cells, B-cell-depleted T cells, or PBMCs came the material, which was cDNA or gDNA.

The germline gives CDR1 SEHNR, CDR2 FQNEAQ (reference sequence). This CDR3 has 14 amino acids. Trimming took off 2 bases at V and 9 bases at J, with 14 bases between the two ends. Method: immunoSEQ multiplex PCR; TCRdb's copy keeps in-frame clones and lacks some. The profile shows more than 90,000 clones, roughly nine tenths of them singletons. The sequenced sample was peripheral blood. The clonotype originates from a man aged 65 to 79 who had recovered from COVID-19. The chain uses TRBV7-9 and TRBJ1-5, with no clear D. For the CDR3, the DNA is TGTGCCAGCAGCTTAAGAGGGCCAACGGGGCCCCAGCATTTT. Amino acids: CASSLRGPTGPQHF. Filled out from reference TRBV7-9 and TRBJ1-5, the complete variable domain reads DTGVSQNPRHKITKRGQNVTFRCDPISEHNRLYWYRQTLGQGPEFLTYFQNEAQLEKSRLLSDRFSAERPKGSFSTLEIQRTEQGDSAMYLCASSLRGPTGPQHFGDGTRLSIL.